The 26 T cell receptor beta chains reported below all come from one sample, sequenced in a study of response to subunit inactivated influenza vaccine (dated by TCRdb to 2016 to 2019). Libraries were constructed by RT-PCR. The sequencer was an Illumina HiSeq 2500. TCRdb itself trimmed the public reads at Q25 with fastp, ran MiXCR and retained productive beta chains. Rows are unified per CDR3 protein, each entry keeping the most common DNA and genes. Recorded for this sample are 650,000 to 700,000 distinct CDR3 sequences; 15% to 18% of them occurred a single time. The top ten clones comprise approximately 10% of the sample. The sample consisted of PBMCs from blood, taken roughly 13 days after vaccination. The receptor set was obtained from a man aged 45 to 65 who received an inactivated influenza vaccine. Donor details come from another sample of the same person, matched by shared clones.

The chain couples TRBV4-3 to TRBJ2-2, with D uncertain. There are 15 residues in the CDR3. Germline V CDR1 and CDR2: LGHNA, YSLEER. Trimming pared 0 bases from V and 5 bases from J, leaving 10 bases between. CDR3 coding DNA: TGCGCCAGCAGCCAAGAGCTAATTCTGACCGGGGAGCTGTTTTTT. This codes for CASSQELILTGELFF.

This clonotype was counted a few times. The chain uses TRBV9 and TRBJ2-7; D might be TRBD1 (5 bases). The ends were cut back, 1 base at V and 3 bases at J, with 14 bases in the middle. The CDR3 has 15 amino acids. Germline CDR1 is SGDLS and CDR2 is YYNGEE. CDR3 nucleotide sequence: TGTGCCAGCAGCGTAAGTTTGACAGCAGGCTACGAGCAGTACTTC. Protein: CASSVSLTAGYEQYF.

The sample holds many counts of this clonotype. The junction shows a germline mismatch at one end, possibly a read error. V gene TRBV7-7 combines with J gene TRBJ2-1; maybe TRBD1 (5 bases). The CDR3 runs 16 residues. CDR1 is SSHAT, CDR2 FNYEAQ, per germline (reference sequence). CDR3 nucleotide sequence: TGTGCTAGCAGCCCCGGGCAGGGCGGATCATACAATGAGCAGTTCTTC. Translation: CASSPGQGGSYNEQFF.

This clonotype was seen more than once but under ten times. CDR3 nucleotide sequence: TGTGCCAGCAGTTTTCAGCAGAGAACTAACTATGGCTACACCTTC. Amino acid sequence: CASSFQQRTNYGYTF. This chain connects TRBV28 to TRBJ1-2; the D is unclear. The CDR3 totals 15 residues. Per the germline V gene, CDR1 is MDHEN and CDR2 is SYDVKM. Trimming removed 3 bases from V and 0 bases from J, with 11 bases in between.

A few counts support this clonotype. The CDR3, as DNA: TGTGCCAGCAGGGGTCAGAGGGATCGGGTTACAGATACGCAGTATTTT. Its protein product is CASRGQRDRVTDTQYF. The chain joins TRBV25-1 to TRBJ2-3, with D perhaps matching TRBD2 (5 bases). CDR3 size: 16 residues. V lost 6 bases and J lost 3, with 19 bases in between. Germline CDR1 is MGHDK and CDR2 is SYGVNS.

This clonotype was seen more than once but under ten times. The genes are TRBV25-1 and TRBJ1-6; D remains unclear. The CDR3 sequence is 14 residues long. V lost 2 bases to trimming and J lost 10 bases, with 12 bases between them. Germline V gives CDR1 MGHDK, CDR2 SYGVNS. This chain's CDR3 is CASSEVKPGSPLHF. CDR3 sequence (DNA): TGTGCCAGCAGTGAAGTCAAACCCGGATCACCCCTCCACTTT.

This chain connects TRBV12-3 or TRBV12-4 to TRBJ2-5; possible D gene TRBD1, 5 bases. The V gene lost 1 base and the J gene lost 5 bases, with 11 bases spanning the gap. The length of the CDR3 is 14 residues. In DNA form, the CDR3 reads TGTGCCAGCAGTTTAGGGCAGGGATGGGAGACCCAGTACTTC. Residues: CASSLGQGWETQYF.

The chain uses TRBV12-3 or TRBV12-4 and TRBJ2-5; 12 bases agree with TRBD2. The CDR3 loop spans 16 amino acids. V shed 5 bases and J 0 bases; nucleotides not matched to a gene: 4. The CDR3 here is CASSLRTSGNQETQYF. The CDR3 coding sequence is TGTGCCAGCAGTCTTCGGACTAGCGGGAACCAAGAGACCCAGTACTTC.

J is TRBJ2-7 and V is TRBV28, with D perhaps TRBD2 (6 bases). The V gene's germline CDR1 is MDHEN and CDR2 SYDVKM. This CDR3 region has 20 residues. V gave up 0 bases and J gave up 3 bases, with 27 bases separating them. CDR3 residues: CASSLWDLAFFRGPLYEQYF. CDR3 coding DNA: TGTGCCAGCAGTTTATGGGATCTAGCGTTTTTCCGTGGGCCCCTCTACGAGCAGTACTTC.

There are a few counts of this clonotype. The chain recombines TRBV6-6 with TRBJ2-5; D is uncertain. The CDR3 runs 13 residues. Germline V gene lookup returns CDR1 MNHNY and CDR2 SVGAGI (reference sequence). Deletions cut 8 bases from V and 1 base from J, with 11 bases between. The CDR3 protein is CASLPWGQETQYF. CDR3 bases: TGTGCCAGCCTTCCATGGGGCCAAGAGACCCAGTACTTC.

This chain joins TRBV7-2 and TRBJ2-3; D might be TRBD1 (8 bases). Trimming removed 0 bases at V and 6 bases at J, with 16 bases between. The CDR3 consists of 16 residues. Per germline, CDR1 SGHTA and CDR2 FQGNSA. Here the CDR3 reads CASSLAGTGGADTQYF. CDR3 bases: TGTGCCAGCAGCTTAGCCGGTACAGGGGGGGCGGATACGCAGTATTTT.

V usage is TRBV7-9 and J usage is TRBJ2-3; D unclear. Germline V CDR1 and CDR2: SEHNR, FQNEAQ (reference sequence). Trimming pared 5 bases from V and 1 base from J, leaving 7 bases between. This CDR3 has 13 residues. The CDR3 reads CASSPVRTDTQYF. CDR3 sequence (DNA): TGTGCCAGCAGCCCCGTGCGCACAGATACGCAGTATTTT.

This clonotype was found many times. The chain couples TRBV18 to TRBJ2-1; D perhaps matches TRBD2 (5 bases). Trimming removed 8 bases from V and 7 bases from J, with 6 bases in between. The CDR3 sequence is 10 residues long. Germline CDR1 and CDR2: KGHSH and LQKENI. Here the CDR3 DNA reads TGTGCCAGCAGCGGTAATGAGCAGTTCTTC. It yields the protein CASSGNEQFF.

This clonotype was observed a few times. The DNA for the CDR3 is TGCAGTGCATCGACCGGGGGCCCAAAGGCCTACAATGAGCAGTTCTTC. This codes for CSASTGGPKAYNEQFF. V usage is TRBV20-1 and J usage is TRBJ2-1; D may correspond to TRBD1 or TRBD2 (6 bases each). V shed 6 bases and J shed 2 bases, with 20 bases lying between them. The germline V gene has CDR1 DFQATT and CDR2 SNEGSKA (reference sequence). This CDR3 has 16 residues.

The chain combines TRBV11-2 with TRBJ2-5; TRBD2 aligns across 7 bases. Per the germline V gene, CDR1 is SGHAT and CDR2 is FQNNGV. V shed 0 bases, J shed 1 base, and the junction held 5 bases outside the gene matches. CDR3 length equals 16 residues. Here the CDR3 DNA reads TGTGCCAGCAGCTTAGATTTAACGGGAGGCCAAGAGACCCAGTACTTC. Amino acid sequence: CASSLDLTGGQETQYF.

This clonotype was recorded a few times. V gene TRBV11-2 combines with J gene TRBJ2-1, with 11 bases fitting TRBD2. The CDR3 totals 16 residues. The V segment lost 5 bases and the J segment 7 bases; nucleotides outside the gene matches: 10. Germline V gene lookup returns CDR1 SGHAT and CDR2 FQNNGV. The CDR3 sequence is CASSLALAGGGNEQFF. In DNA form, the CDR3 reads TGTGCCAGCAGCCTCGCCTTAGCGGGAGGGGGGAATGAGCAGTTCTTC. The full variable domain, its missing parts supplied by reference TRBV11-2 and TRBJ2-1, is EAGVAQSPRYKIIEKRQSVAFWCNPISGHATLYWYQQILGQGPKLLIQFQNNGVVDDSQLPKDRFSAERLKGVDSTLKIQPAKLEDSAVYLCASSLALAGGGNEQFFGPGTRLTVL.

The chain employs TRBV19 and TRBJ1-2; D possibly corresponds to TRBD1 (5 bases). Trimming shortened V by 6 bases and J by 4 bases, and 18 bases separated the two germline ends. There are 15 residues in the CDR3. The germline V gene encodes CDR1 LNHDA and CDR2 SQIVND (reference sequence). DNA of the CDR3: TGTGCCAGTAGCCCCGGGGTACAGGCGTTCTATGGCTACACCTTC. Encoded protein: CASSPGVQAFYGYTF.

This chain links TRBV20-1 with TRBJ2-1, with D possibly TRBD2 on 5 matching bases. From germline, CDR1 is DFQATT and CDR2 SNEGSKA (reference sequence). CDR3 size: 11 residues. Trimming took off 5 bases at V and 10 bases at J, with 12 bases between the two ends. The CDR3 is CSARMVAEQFF. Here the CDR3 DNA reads TGCAGTGCTCGGATGGTAGCGGAGCAGTTCTTC.

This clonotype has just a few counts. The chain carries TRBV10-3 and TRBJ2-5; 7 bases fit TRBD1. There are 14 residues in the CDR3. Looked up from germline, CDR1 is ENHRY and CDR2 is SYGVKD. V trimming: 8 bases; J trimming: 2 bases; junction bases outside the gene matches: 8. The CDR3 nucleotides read TGTGCCATCTCCGAAGGGGGCCAGCAAGAGACCCAGTACTTC. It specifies CAISEGGQQETQYF.

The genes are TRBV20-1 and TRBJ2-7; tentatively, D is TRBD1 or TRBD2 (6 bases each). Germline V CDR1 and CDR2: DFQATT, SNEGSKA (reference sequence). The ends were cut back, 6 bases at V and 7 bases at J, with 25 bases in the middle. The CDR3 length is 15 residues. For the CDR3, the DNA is TGCAGTGCGATAGGAGGGGGGCCATTTCTTGGGGAGCAGTACTTC. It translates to CSAIGGGPFLGEQYF.

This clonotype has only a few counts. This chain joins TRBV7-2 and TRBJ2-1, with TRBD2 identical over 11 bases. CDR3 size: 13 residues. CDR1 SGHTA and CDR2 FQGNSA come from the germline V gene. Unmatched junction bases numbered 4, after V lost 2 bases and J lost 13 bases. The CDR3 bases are TGTGCCAGCAGCTTAATAGCGGGAGGGCCTCAGTTCTTC. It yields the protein CASSLIAGGPQFF.

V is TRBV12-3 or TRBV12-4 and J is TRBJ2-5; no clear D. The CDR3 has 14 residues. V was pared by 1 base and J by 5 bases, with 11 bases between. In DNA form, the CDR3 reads TGTGCCAGCAGTTTAGGGCATAACGGGGAGACCCAGTACTTC. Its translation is CASSLGHNGETQYF.

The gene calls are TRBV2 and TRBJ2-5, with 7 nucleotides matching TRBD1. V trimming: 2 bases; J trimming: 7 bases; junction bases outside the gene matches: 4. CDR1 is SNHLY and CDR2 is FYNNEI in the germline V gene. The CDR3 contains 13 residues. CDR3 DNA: TGTGCCAGCAGTGAAAGACAGGGACGGACCCAGTACTTC. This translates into CASSERQGRTQYF.

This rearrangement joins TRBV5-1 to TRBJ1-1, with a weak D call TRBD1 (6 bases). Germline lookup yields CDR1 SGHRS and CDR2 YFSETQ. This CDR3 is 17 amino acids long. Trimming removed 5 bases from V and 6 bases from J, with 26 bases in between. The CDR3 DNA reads TGCGCCAGCAGAGTATCGCCCGGTAGTTGGGGGCTCCCTGAAGCTTTCTTT. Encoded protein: CASRVSPGSWGLPEAFF. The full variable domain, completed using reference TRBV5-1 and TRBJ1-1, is KAGVTQTPRYLIKTRGQQVTLSCSPISGHRSVSWYQQTPGQGLQFLFEYFSETQRNKGNFPGRFSGRQFSNSRSEMNVSTLELGDSALYLCASRVSPGSWGLPEAFFGQGTRLTVV.

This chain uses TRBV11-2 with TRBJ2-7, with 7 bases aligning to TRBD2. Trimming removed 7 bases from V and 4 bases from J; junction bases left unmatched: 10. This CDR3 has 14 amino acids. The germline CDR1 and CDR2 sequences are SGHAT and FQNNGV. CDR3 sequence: CASTPGAGSYEQYF. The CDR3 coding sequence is TGTGCCAGCACCCCAGGAGCGGGAAGTTACGAGCAGTACTTC.

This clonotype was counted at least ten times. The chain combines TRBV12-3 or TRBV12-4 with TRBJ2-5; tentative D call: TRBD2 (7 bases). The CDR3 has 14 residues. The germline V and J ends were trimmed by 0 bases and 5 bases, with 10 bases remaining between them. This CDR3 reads CASSLAGGPETQYF. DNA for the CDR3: TGTGCCAGCAGTTTAGCGGGGGGGCCCGAGACCCAGTACTTC.